The rows below give T cell receptor beta chains drawn from one sample of a study of shared clonotypes between healthy human individuals. Data came from immunoSEQ multiplex PCR; TCRdb stores just in-frame clones and leaves some out. The sample has around 750,000 clones, less than 85% seen once. Input material: memory CD4+ T cells sorted from blood. The source is a woman aged 25-40 years in good health. Both conserved end residues are part of each CDR3. Fields, in order: D gene, J gene, V gene, clone size, CDR3 DNA, CDR3 protein. The D gene is left open where the match is weak. Clone size is given for some rows only: seen once, a few or many times, or a class if the clone is expanded.

d_call: NA; j_call: TRBJ2-1; v_call: TRBV12-5; clone_size: NA; cdr3_nt: TGTGCTAGTGGTTTGGTACCGACCCCCCTCGATGAGCAGTTCTTC; cdr3_aa: CASGLVPTPLDEQFF
d_call: NA; j_call: TRBJ1-5; v_call: TRBV6-6; clone_size: many; cdr3_nt: TGTGCCAGCAGTTACGGAAACAATCAGCCCCAGCATTTT; cdr3_aa: CASSYGNNQPQHF
d_call: NA; j_call: TRBJ1-4; v_call: TRBV2; clone_size: NA; cdr3_nt: TGTGCCAGCCACCGGGACGGCGAAGAAAAACTGTTTTTT; cdr3_aa: CASHRDGEEKLFF
d_call: TRBD2; j_call: TRBJ2-2; v_call: TRBV5-4; clone_size: NA; cdr3_nt: TGTGCCAGCAGCTCAAGACTAGCGGGAGCAACCGGGGAGCTGTTTTTT; cdr3_aa: CASSSRLAGATGELFF
d_call: NA; j_call: TRBJ2-1; v_call: TRBV10-3; clone_size: NA; cdr3_nt: TGTGCCATCCGGGCGGACCTAAGCTCCTACAATGAGCAGTTCTTC; cdr3_aa: CAIRADLSSYNEQFF
d_call: NA; j_call: TRBJ2-7; v_call: TRBV20-1; clone_size: NA; cdr3_nt: TGCAGTGCTAACGGGAACTACGAGCAGTACTTC; cdr3_aa: CSANGNYEQYF
d_call: NA; j_call: TRBJ2-2; v_call: TRBV7-9; clone_size: NA; cdr3_nt: TGTGCCAGCAGCTCCTCGAACACCGGGGAGCTGTTTTTT; cdr3_aa: CASSSSNTGELFF
d_call: TRBD1; j_call: TRBJ2-7; v_call: TRBV7-9; clone_size: NA; cdr3_nt: TGTGCCAGCGCCCTGGGGACAGGGGGCGACGAGCAGTACTTC; cdr3_aa: CASALGTGGDEQYF
d_call: NA; j_call: TRBJ1-5; v_call: TRBV19; clone_size: NA; cdr3_nt: TGTGCCAGTAGTATCGCAGGGGAGGCTCAGCCCCAGCATTTT; cdr3_aa: CASSIAGEAQPQHF
d_call: TRBD2; j_call: TRBJ2-2; v_call: TRBV19; clone_size: NA; cdr3_nt: TGTGCCAGCGAAAAGTTGACTAGCAGATACACCGGGGAGCTGTTTTTT; cdr3_aa: CASEKLTSRYTGELFF